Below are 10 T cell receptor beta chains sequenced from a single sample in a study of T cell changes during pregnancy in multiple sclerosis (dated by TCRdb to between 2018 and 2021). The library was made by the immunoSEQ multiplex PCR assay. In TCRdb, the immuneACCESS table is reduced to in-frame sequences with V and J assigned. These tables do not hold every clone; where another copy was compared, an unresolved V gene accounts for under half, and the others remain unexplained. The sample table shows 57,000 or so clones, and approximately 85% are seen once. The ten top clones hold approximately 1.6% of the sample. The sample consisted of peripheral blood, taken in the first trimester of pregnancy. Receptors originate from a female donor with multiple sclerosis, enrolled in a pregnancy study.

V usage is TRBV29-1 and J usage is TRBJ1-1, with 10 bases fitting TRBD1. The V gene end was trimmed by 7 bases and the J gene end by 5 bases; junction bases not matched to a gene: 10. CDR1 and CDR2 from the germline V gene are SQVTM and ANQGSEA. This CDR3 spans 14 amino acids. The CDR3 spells CSASWRTGGTEAFF. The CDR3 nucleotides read TGCAGCGCCTCCTGGAGGACAGGGGGGACTGAAGCTTTCTTT.

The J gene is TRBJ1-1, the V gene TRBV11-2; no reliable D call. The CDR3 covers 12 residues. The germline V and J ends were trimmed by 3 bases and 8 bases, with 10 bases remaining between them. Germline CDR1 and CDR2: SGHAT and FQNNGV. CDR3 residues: CASSFGEPEAFF. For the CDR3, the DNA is TGTGCCAGCAGCTTCGGGGAGCCCGAAGCTTTCTTT.

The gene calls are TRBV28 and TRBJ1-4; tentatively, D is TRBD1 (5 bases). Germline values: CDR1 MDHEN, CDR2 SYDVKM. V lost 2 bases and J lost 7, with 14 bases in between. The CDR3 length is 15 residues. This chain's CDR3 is CASSLTTGVSEKLFF. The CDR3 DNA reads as TGTGCCAGCAGTTTAACTACGGGGGTTAGTGAAAAACTGTTTTTT.

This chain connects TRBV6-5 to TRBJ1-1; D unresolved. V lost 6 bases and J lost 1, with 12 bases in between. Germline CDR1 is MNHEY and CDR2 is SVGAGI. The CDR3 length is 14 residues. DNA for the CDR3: TGTGCCAGCAGGGCTCGACGGGGGAACACTGAAGCTTTCTTT. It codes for CASRARRGNTEAFF.

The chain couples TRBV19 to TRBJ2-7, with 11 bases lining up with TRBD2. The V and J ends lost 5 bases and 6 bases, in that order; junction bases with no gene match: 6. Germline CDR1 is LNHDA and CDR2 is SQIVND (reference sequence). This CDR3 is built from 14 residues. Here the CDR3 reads CASSSLAGGLEQYF. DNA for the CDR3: TGTGCCAGTAGTTCGCTAGCGGGAGGTCTCGAGCAGTACTTC.

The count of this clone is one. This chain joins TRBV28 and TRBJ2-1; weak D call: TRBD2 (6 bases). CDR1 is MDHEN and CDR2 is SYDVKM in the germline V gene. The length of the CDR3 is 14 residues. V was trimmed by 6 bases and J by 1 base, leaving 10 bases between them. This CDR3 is CASSPSGSYNEQFF. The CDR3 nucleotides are TGTGCCAGCAGCCCCAGCGGGTCCTACAATGAGCAGTTCTTC.

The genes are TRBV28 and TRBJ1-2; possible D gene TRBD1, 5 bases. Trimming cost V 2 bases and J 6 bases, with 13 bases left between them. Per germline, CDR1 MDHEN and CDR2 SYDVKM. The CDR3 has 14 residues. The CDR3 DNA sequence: TGTGCCAGCAGTTTAGCTGACAGAATAAATGGCTACACCTTC. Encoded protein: CASSLADRINGYTF.

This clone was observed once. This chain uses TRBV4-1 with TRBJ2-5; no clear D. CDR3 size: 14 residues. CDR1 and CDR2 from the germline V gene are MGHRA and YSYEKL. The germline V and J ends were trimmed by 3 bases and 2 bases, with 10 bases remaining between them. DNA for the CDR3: TGCGCCAGCAGCCAGAGCTATTCTCAAGAGACCCAGTACTTC. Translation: CASSQSYSQETQYF.

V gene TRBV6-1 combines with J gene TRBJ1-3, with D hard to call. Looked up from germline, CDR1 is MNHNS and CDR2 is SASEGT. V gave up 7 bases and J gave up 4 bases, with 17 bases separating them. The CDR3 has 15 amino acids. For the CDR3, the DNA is TGTGCCAGCATGGAATATCGAGGGTTAGGAAACACCATATATTTT. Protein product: CASMEYRGLGNTIYF.

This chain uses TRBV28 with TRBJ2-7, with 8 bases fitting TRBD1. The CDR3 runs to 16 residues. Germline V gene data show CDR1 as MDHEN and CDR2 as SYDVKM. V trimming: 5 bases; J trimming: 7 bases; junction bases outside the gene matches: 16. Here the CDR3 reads CASSAPKTGGLGEQYF. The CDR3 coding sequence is TGTGCCAGCAGTGCCCCGAAAACAGGGGGTCTTGGTGAGCAGTACTTC. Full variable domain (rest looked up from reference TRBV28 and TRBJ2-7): DVKVTQSSRYLVKRTGEKVFLECVQDMDHENMFWYRQDPGLGLRLIYFSYDVKMKEKGDIPEGYSVSREKKERFSLILESASTNQTSMYLCASSAPKTGGLGEQYFGPGTRLTVT.